A selection of T cell receptor beta chains follows, all from one sample in a study of T-cell reconstitution after alpha-beta-depleted transplantation in children. TCRdb reanalysed the PCR reads using MiXCR and keeps one entry per CDR3 protein. The table records some 29,000 distinct CDR3 sequences, 5.5% to 7.5% of them present only once. The sequenced sample was PBMCs, mostly from graft donor cells, obtained 180 days after TCRalphabeta/CD19-depleted stem cell transplant. The origin of the receptors is a male patient under 18 who had a stem cell transplant for acute myeloid leukemia, so the T cells may come from the graft donor. Both conserved end residues are part of each CDR3. A D gene is named only where the DNA matches it firmly. Clone size is given for some rows only: seen once, a few or many times, or a class if the clone is expanded.

V gene,J gene,D gene,clone size,CDR3 DNA,CDR3 protein
TRBV20-1,TRBJ2-1,TRBD2,many,TGCAGTGCTCCGGGACTAGCGGGGTTGGGATCAGTTGAGCAGTTCTTC,CSAPGLAGLGSVEQFF
TRBV28,TRBJ1-5,TRBD1,many,TGTGCCAGCACCCTCGCAGGGGGTTTGGGACAGCCCCAGCATTTT,CASTLAGGLGQPQHF
TRBV7-6,TRBJ2-2,.,many,TGTGCCAGCAGCCCCACGGGCGGGGAGCTGTTTTTT,CASSPTGGELFF
TRBV27,TRBJ2-6,.,many,TGTGCCAGCAGTTCTTGGCTCGTGGGCTCTGGGGCCAACGTCCTGACTTTC,CASSSWLVGSGANVLTF
TRBV9,TRBJ2-7,TRBD2,many,TGTGCCAGCAGCCTGCCTGGGGAGGGCTCCTACGAGCAGTACTTC,CASSLPGEGSYEQYF
TRBV7-8,TRBJ2-7,TRBD1,medium-sized,TGTGCCAGCAGCTATAACAGGGGGCGAAACGAGCAGTACTTC,CASSYNRGRNEQYF
TRBV7-8,TRBJ1-6,.,many,TGTGCCAGCAGCTTAATCCAGAGTAGTAGCTCCTATAATTCACCCCTCCACTTT,CASSLIQSSSSYNSPLHF
TRBV4-2,TRBJ2-2,TRBD1,many,TGTGCCAGCAGCCGCACCACAGGGGTCCAATCCGGGGAGCTGTTTTTT,CASSRTTGVQSGELFF
TRBV6-5,TRBJ1-2,.,many,TGTGCCAGCAGTTCCCTGGGGGAGTGGATTTATGGCTACACCTTC,CASSSLGEWIYGYTF
TRBV7-8,TRBJ1-1,.,many,TGTGCCAGCAGCTCAGCCCGTTTGGAGGTTGAAGCTTTCTTT,CASSSARLEVEAFF
TRBV27,TRBJ2-7,.,medium-sized,TGTGCCAGCAGTTCTGGGGGGCTGGACGTCGTCGGCGAGCAGTACTTC,CASSSGGLDVVGEQYF
TRBV18,TRBJ2-1,.,many,TGTGCCAGCTCACCATCACGGGCTCCGGCGCACAATGAGCAGTTCTTC,CASSPSRAPAHNEQFF
TRBV3-1,TRBJ2-7,.,medium-sized,TGTGCCAGCAGCCAAGGGTACGAGCAGTACTTC,CASSQGYEQYF
TRBV7-2,TRBJ1-4,TRBD1,many,TGTGCCAGCAGCCCCCAGGCCAGGGGGCCAGAAAAACTGTTTTTT,CASSPQARGPEKLFF
TRBV7-3,TRBJ2-3,TRBD2,once,TGTGCCAGCAGCTTAACCCCCGGACTAGCGGGAGCAACAGATACGCAGTATTTT,CASSLTPGLAGATDTQYF
TRBV12-3/TRBV12-4,TRBJ1-5,TRBD1,many,TGTGCCAGCACCAGAGGGACCGGGACAGGGGGCAATCAGCCCCAGCATTTT,CASTRGTGTGGNQPQHF
TRBV5-1,TRBJ2-2,TRBD2,many,TGCGCCAGCAGCTTACTAGCGGGGAACACCGGGGAGCTGTTTTTT,CASSLLAGNTGELFF
TRBV30,TRBJ2-7,.,.,TGTGCCTGGATCAACTATCAGGGGATAAATGGGGAGCAGTACTTC,CAWINYQGINGEQYF
TRBV7-9,TRBJ2-1,TRBD2,many,TGTGCCAGCAGCCCCCGACTAGCGGGAGTAGGGTACAATGAGCAGTTCTTC,CASSPRLAGVGYNEQFF
TRBV6-1,TRBJ2-3,.,many,TGTGCCAGCAGACGAGACAGCTTCACAGATACGCAGTATTTT,CASRRDSFTDTQYF
TRBV7-9,TRBJ1-2,TRBD1,many,TGTGCCAGCAGCCCCCGGACAGGGTACGGAGGGGGGGGCTACACCTTC,CASSPRTGYGGGGYTF
TRBV28,TRBJ1-1,TRBD1,many,TGTGCCAGCAGTCCCGAGGGGGCAGCCGCGCTGAACACTGAAGCTTTCTTT,CASSPEGAAALNTEAFF
TRBV18,TRBJ2-7,.,many,TGTGCCAGCTCACCGGCGGCAGGGGACGAGCAGTACTTC,CASSPAAGDEQYF
TRBV5-1,TRBJ1-6,.,many,TGCGCCAGCAGCTTGATGCCCTTTAAAAGCGGGTCGTTAGCTTCACCCCTCCACTTT,CASSLMPFKSGSLASPLHF
TRBV11-2,TRBJ2-5,.,many,TGTGCCAGCAGCCCGACCGGTTTCTTGGAGACCCAGTACTTC,CASSPTGFLETQYF
TRBV5-8,TRBJ2-1,TRBD2,many,TGTGCCAGCAGCCCCTGGGGAGGGGTCACCTACAATGAGCAGTTCTTC,CASSPWGGVTYNEQFF
TRBV3-1,TRBJ2-7,TRBD2,many,TGTGCCAGCAGCCAAGGGACTAGCGGCTCCTACGAGCAGTACTTC,CASSQGTSGSYEQYF
TRBV28,TRBJ1-1,TRBD1,many,TGTGCCAGCAGCGACCACAGGGGGCAGGGGGAAGCTTTCTTT,CASSDHRGQGEAFF
TRBV18,TRBJ2-3,.,many,TGTGCCAGCTCATCCGGGACTCCTAGCACAGATACGCAGTATTTT,CASSSGTPSTDTQYF
TRBV7-3,TRBJ2-1,TRBD2,many,TGTGCCAGCAGCTCGCGACTAGCGGGAAGCAATGAGCAGTTCTTC,CASSSRLAGSNEQFF
TRBV7-8,TRBJ1-3,.,many,TGTGCCGTCAGTGAGGGAAACACCATATATTTT,CAVSEGNTIYF
TRBV29-1,TRBJ1-1,.,many,TGCAGCGTTAGGGACGGGTCTGAAGCTTTCTTT,CSVRDGSEAFF
TRBV28,TRBJ1-1,.,many,TGTGCCAGCAGTTCCCCCCTCGGGACATTCGACACTGAAGCTTTCTTT,CASSSPLGTFDTEAFF
TRBV20-1,TRBJ2-7,.,many,TGCAGTGCCTTATCCCCGCGTTCCTACGAGCAGTACTTC,CSALSPRSYEQYF
TRBV29-1,TRBJ2-7,TRBD2,many,TGCAGCACCCTTAGCGGGAGAAACGAGCAGTACTTC,CSTLSGRNEQYF
TRBV9,TRBJ2-1,.,many,TGTGCCAGCAGCCTAGAACTAGTCGATGAGCAGTTCTTC,CASSLELVDEQFF
TRBV9,TRBJ2-7,TRBD1,many,TGTGCCAGCAGCGTTACGGGACAGTTTTCCGAGCAGTACTTC,CASSVTGQFSEQYF
TRBV10-3,TRBJ2-7,.,many,TGTGCCATCAGCTGGGCCGTCGCCTACGAGCAGTACTTC,CAISWAVAYEQYF
TRBV20-1,TRBJ1-2,TRBD1,few,TGCAGTGCTACAGGACAGGGGGCCTGGGGCTACACCTTC,CSATGQGAWGYTF
TRBV27,TRBJ2-3,TRBD1,many,TGTGCCAGCAGTTTATTGTCAGGGGGTAACACAGATACGCAGTATTTT,CASSLLSGGNTDTQYF
TRBV7-2,TRBJ1-3,TRBD1,many,TGTGCCAGCAGCTTGGGGACAGGGGGCGGTGGAAACACCATATATTTT,CASSLGTGGGGNTIYF
TRBV21-1,TRBJ2-3,.,many,TGTGCCAGCAGCCAAGATGGCGGATGCACAGATACGCAGTATTTT,CASSQDGGCTDTQYF
TRBV29-1,TRBJ2-1,.,many,TGCAGCGTTGGTTTCCTTTCGGGCTACAATGAGCAGTTCTTC,CSVGFLSGYNEQFF
TRBV2,TRBJ1-5,.,many,TGTGCCAGCAGTGGAACTCCCTCACAGGGACCGCGATACAATCAGCCCCAGCATTTT,CASSGTPSQGPRYNQPQHF